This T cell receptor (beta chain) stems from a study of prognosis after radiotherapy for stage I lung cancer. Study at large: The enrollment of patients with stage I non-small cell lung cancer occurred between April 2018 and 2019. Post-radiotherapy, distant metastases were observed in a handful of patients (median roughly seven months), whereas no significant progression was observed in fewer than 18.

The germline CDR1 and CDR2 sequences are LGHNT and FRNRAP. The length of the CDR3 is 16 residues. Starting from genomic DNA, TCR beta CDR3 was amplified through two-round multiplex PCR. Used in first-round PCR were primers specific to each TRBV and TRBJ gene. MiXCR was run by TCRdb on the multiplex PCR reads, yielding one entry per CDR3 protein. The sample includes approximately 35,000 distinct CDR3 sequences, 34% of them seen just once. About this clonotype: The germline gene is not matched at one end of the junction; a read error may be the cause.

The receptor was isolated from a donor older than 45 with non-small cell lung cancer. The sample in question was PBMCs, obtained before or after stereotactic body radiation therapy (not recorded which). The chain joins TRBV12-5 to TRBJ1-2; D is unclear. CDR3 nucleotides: TGTGCTAGTGGCTTGGTACGGTGGTTCCCTAACTATGGCTACACCTTC. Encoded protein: CASGLVRWFPNYGYTF.